The sequence of this TCR beta chain was determined in a study of T cell changes during pregnancy in multiple sclerosis. TCRdb's copy holds only in-frame clones and misses some; the assay was immunoSEQ multiplex PCR. The sample carries tens of thousands of clones, 91% recorded once. The sequences come from peripheral blood, collected after pregnancy. This TCR derives from a female donor in good health, enrolled as a control in a pregnancy study.

Here the CDR3 DNA reads TGCGCCAGCAGCCAAGAGGGACAGGGGGGGAACAATCAGCCCCAGCATTTT. Residues: CASSQEGQGGNNQPQHF. This chain links TRBV4-3 with TRBJ1-5; TRBD1 matches at 11 bases. The germline gives CDR1 LGHNA, CDR2 YSLEER. V dropped 0 bases and J dropped 3; count of bases not matched to a gene: 4. This CDR3 contains 17 residues.